These 20 T cell receptor beta chains share one sample of origin, sequenced in a study of shared clonotypes between healthy human individuals. The table came from immunoSEQ multiplex PCR; TCRdb's copy has only in-frame clones and leaves some out. The profile shows about 1.9 million clones, 85% to 95% of them singletons. Naive CD8 populations comprised CD45RO-negative cells positively selected for CCR7, excluding terminally differentiated effector memory CD45RA+ cells. Material: naive CD8+ T cells from PBMCs. Receptors originate from a man aged 18 to 35 in good health. Some clones in this sample may be carry-over from other donors' samples.

On this clone itself: This sample includes further DNA sequences coding for the same CDR3. The gene calls are TRBV7-9 and TRBJ2-7; D unclear. The CDR3 has 12 residues. V gave up 0 bases and J gave up 5 bases, with 5 bases separating them. CDR1 and CDR2 (germline): SEHNR, FQNEAQ (reference sequence). The CDR3 region is CASSLADHEQYF. As DNA, the CDR3 is TGTGCCAGCAGCTTAGCCGACCACGAGCAGTACTTC.

The CDR3 bases are TGTGCCACCAGCGGGTCCCCCTCCTACAATGAGCAGTTCTTC. Translation: CATSGSPSYNEQFF. V is TRBV15 and J is TRBJ2-1, with no clear D. Deletions cut 5 bases from V and 0 bases from J, with 8 bases between. Per the germline V gene, CDR1 is LNHNV and CDR2 is YYDKDF (reference sequence). This CDR3 is 14 amino acids long. The full variable domain, with the rest looked up from reference TRBV15 and TRBJ2-1, is DAMVIQNPRYQVTQFGKPVTLSCSQTLNHNVMYWYQQKSSQAPKLLFHYYDKDFNNEADTPDNFQSRRPNTSFCFLDIRSPGLGDTAMYLCATSGSPSYNEQFFGPGTRLTVL.

The gene calls are TRBV7-2 and TRBJ2-1; D is possibly TRBD1 or TRBD2 (5 bases each). The length of the CDR3 is 15 residues. Trimming left V 3 bases short and J 3 bases short, with 12 bases between. The germline CDR1 and CDR2 sequences are SGHTA and FQGNSA. DNA for the CDR3: TGTGCCAGCAGCTTGAGGGACGGGCACTACAATGAGCAGTTCTTC. This codes for CASSLRDGHYNEQFF.

CDR3 loop: CASSQRLAGVLNTGELFF. The CDR3 coding sequence is TGCGCCAGCAGCCAAAGACTAGCGGGGGTTTTGAACACCGGGGAGCTGTTTTTT. V is TRBV4-1 and J is TRBJ2-2, with 12 bases lining up with TRBD2. Germline CDR1 MGHRA, CDR2 YSYEKL. Losses at the gene ends were 2 bases for V and 1 base for J; bases not matched to a gene: 5. The CDR3 length is 18 residues.

CDR3 coding DNA: TGTGCCAGCAGTGAAGGGGATCTCTTCACCGGGGAGCTGTTTTTT. Translation: CASSEGDLFTGELFF. The rearrangement joins TRBV2 to TRBJ2-2; D not certain. V was clipped by 1 base and J by 4 bases, with 10 bases between them. This CDR3 is 15 amino acids long. Germline V gene lookup returns CDR1 SNHLY and CDR2 FYNNEI.

The V call is TRBV29-1, the J call TRBJ1-3; D not certain. The V and J ends lost 5 bases and 0 bases respectively, with 11 bases between them. Germline V gene lookup returns CDR1 SQVTM and CDR2 ANQGSEA. The CDR3 extends over 14 amino acids. The CDR3 is CSVMERYSGNTIYF. The CDR3, as DNA: TGCAGCGTTATGGAGCGCTACTCTGGAAACACCATATATTTT.

The chain joins TRBV9 to TRBJ2-7; a weak D match, TRBD1 (7 bases). This CDR3 contains 16 residues. CDR1 and CDR2 from the germline V gene are SGDLS and YYNGEE. The V and J ends lost 3 bases and 6 bases respectively, with 22 bases between them. CDR3 nucleotide sequence: TGTGCCAGCAGCGACGGACAGGCGGGATTGGGCCTCGAGCAGTACTTC. Translated: CASSDGQAGLGLEQYF.

A remark on this clone: The same CDR3 is also encoded by other DNA sequences in this sample. This sequence joins TRBV28 and TRBJ2-1; D ambiguous. This CDR3 comprises 11 residues. The germline V gene encodes CDR1 MDHEN and CDR2 SYDVKM. The ends were cut back, 3 bases at V and 6 bases at J, with 3 bases in the middle. The CDR3 here is CASSLLNEQFF. In DNA, the CDR3 is TGTGCCAGCAGTTTGCTCAATGAGCAGTTCTTC. The variable domain in full, completed from reference TRBV28 and TRBJ2-1, reads DVKVTQSSRYLVKRTGEKVFLECVQDMDHENMFWYRQDPGLGLRLIYFSYDVKMKEKGDIPEGYSVSREKKERFSLILESASTNQTSMYLCASSLLNEQFFGPGTRLTVL.

CDR3 sequence reads: CASSHPPGLIQETQYF. The CDR3 region has the DNA TGCGCCAGCAGCCATCCTCCGGGACTGATACAAGAGACCCAGTACTTC. The chain employs TRBV4-1 and TRBJ2-5, with TRBD2 as a possible D gene (6 bases). There are 16 residues in the CDR3. The ends were cut back, 3 bases at V and 2 bases at J, with 16 bases in the middle. CDR1 is MGHRA, CDR2 YSYEKL, per germline.

This clone is a singleton in its sample. The chain couples TRBV27 to TRBJ2-7, with D unclear. CDR1 is MNHEY, CDR2 SMNVEV, per germline (reference sequence). V lost 5 bases to trimming and J lost 2 bases, with 19 bases between them. The CDR3 sequence is 16 residues long. CDR3 sequence reads: CASSGSRQITPYEQYF. The CDR3 coding sequence is TGTGCCAGCAGTGGATCTAGACAAATTACTCCCTACGAGCAGTACTTC.

The chain joins TRBV9 to TRBJ1-2, with no clear D. The CDR3 sequence is 11 residues long. The ends were cut back, 4 bases at V and 3 bases at J, with 4 bases in the middle. Germline V gene sequence: CDR1 SGDLS, CDR2 YYNGEE. The CDR3 here is CASSSYYGYTF. CDR3 in DNA: TGTGCCAGCAGCAGTTACTATGGCTACACCTTC.

V usage is TRBV10-3 and J usage is TRBJ2-7, with a weak D call TRBD1 (5 bases). In germline, CDR1 is ENHRY, CDR2 SYGVKD. The V and J ends lost 3 bases and 1 base respectively, with 10 bases between them. The CDR3 contains 14 residues. The CDR3 protein is CAISDLTGSYEQYF. In DNA, the CDR3 is TGTGCCATCAGTGATCTTACAGGTTCCTACGAGCAGTACTTC.

A note on this clone: In the same sample, other DNA sequences code for this CDR3. J is TRBJ2-1 and V is TRBV11-2; no clear D gene. CDR1 and CDR2 from the germline V gene are SGHAT and FQNNGV. Trimming cost V 2 bases and J 6 bases, with 2 bases left between them. This CDR3 has 11 amino acids. The CDR3 DNA is TGTGCCAGCAGCTTAAGCAATGAGCAGTTCTTC. It yields the protein CASSLSNEQFF.

The chain has TRBV28 and TRBJ1-2; no clear D gene. The germline V and J ends were trimmed by 2 bases and 7 bases, with 11 bases remaining between them. The CDR3 covers 13 residues. CDR1 and CDR2 from the germline V gene are MDHEN and SYDVKM. In DNA, the CDR3 is TGTGCCAGCAGTTTACGGTCCCATAGTGGCTACACCTTC. Protein: CASSLRSHSGYTF.

The chain combines TRBV15 with TRBJ1-1; D is possibly TRBD1 (5 bases). The CDR3 contains 16 residues. Trimming took 1 base from V and 5 from J, leaving 17 bases between them. From germline, CDR1 is LNHNV and CDR2 YYDKDF (reference sequence). The CDR3 bases are TGTGCCACCAGCAGAGTGCCGGGGGGAGTGGGAACTGAAGCTTTCTTT. It specifies CATSRVPGGVGTEAFF.

This chain connects TRBV10-3 to TRBJ1-2; D might be TRBD1 (6 bases). The CDR3 is 12 amino acids. Germline CDR1 is ENHRY and CDR2 is SYGVKD. The V end was cut by 3 bases, the J end by 7 bases, with 9 bases between. The CDR3 here is CAISDVRGGYTF. CDR3 coding DNA: TGTGCCATCAGTGACGTCAGGGGTGGCTACACCTTC.

The chain links TRBV9 to TRBJ1-3; the D is unclear. The CDR3 runs 14 residues. The V gene's germline CDR1 is SGDLS and CDR2 YYNGEE. The V end lost 3 bases, the J end lost 4 bases, and 11 bases lay between the germline ends. The CDR3 loop reads CASSESSSGNTIYF. The CDR3 DNA reads TGTGCCAGCAGCGAGTCGAGCTCCGGAAACACCATATATTTT.

V and J are TRBV13 and TRBJ2-7, with 9 bases matching TRBD2. Losses at the gene ends were 4 bases for V and 5 bases for J; bases not matched to a gene: 9. Per the germline V gene, CDR1 is PRHDT and CDR2 is FYEKMQ (reference sequence). The CDR3 sequence is 15 residues long. The CDR3 region has the DNA TGTGCCAGCAGCTCTGATGGACTAGCGCTCCACGAGCAGTACTTC. Translating gives CASSSDGLALHEQYF.

In DNA form, the CDR3 reads TGTGCCAGTAGTATAGTTCGTGGGGGCAGAAGCTATGGCTACACCTTC. Translating it yields CASSIVRGGRSYGYTF. The V and J genes are TRBV19 and TRBJ1-2; TRBD1 might be the D (6 bases). Looked up from germline, CDR1 is LNHDA and CDR2 is SQIVND (reference sequence). The germline V and J ends were trimmed by 1 base and 4 bases, with 16 bases remaining between them. The CDR3 length is 16 residues.

V usage is TRBV6-6 and J usage is TRBJ2-3; D ambiguous. CDR1 is MNHNY and CDR2 is SVGAGI in the germline V gene (reference sequence). The V end was cut by 2 bases, the J end by 4 bases, with 7 bases between. The CDR3 runs to 13 residues. DNA for the CDR3: TGTGCCAGCAGTTACCAAGGCCCAGATACGCAGTATTTT. Translated: CASSYQGPDTQYF.